The clone carrying this T cell receptor (beta chain) turned up a few times. Antigen specificity is unknown. These data are taken from a study of blood T cells in healthy people across ages. The CDR3 spans 13 residues. V shed 2 bases and J shed 6 bases, with 8 bases lying between them. In germline, CDR1 is MNHEY, CDR2 SMNVEV (reference sequence). Findings of the study overall: The study found more naive CD4+ cells and higher diversity in long-lived than aged donors. The authors considered diversity estimates from one million T cells to be underestimates.

The authors ran a second PCR of roughly 6 to 12 cycles using a sample-barcoded 5' primer and a J-beta primer mix. TCRdb re-analysed the 5' RACE reads in MiXCR, keeping a single row per CDR3 protein. The repertoire includes 1.8 million or so distinct CDR3 sequences, approximately 39% of them detected once, and roughly 23% sits in the top ten. The sequence was collected from a human donor in good health. V usage is TRBV27 and J usage is TRBJ1-5; D is unclear. The sequenced material came from blood. CDR3 residues: CASSLGLRQPQHF. For the CDR3, the DNA is TGTGCCAGCAGTTTAGGTCTGCGTCAGCCCCAGCATTTT.